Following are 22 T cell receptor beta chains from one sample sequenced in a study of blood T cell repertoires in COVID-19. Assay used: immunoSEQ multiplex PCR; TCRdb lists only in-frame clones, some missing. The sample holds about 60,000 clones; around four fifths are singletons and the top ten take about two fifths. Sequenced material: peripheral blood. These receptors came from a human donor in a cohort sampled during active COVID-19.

CDR3 sequence: CASSQGGRSAFF. CDR3 sequence (DNA): TGTGCCAGCAGCCAAGGTGGTCGGTCAGCTTTCTTT. V and J are TRBV3-1 (or the pseudogene TRBV3-2) and TRBJ1-1; D is unclear. V was trimmed by 1 base and J by 10 bases, leaving 10 bases between them. The germline V gene encodes CDR1 LGHDT and CDR2 YNNKEL (reference sequence). This CDR3 has 12 amino acids.

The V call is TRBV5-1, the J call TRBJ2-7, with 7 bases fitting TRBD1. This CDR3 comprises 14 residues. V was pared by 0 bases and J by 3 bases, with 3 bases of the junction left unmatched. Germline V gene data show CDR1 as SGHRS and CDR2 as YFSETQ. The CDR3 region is CASSLGGQLYEQYF. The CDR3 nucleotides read TGCGCCAGCAGCTTGGGGGGACAGCTCTACGAGCAGTACTTC.

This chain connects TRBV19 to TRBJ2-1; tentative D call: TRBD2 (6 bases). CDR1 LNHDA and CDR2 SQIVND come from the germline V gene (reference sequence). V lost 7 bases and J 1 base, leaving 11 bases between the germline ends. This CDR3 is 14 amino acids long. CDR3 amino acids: CASNKGGSYNEQFF. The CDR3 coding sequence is TGTGCCAGTAACAAGGGAGGTTCCTACAATGAGCAGTTCTTC. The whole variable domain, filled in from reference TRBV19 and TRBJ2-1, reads DGGITQSPKYLFRKEGQNVTLSCEQNLNHDAMYWYRQDPGQGLRLIYYSQIVNDFQKGDIAEGYSVSREKKESFPLTVTSAQKNPTAFYLCASNKGGSYNEQFFGPGTRLTVL.

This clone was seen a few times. The CDR3 bases are TGTGCCAGTAGGACAGGGTACGGGGAGCTGTTTTTT. Amino acids: CASRTGYGELFF. The chain links TRBV19 to TRBJ2-2; 7 positions match TRBD1. The ends lost 6 bases at V and 7 bases at J; junction bases unmatched: 2. The CDR3 is made up of 12 amino acids. Germline-derived CDR1 and CDR2 are LNHDA and SQIVND (reference sequence).

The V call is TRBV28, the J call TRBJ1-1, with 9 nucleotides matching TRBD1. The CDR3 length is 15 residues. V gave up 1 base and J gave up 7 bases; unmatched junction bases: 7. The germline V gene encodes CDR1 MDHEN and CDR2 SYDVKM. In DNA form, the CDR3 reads TGTGCCAGCAGTTTATTGGGGGACAGGGCTCTTGAAGCTTTCTTT. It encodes CASSLLGDRALEAFF. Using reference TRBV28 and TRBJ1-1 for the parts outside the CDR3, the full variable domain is DVKVTQSSRYLVKRTGEKVFLECVQDMDHENMFWYRQDPGLGLRLIYFSYDVKMKEKGDIPEGYSVSREKKERFSLILESASTNQTSMYLCASSLLGDRALEAFFGQGTRLTVV.

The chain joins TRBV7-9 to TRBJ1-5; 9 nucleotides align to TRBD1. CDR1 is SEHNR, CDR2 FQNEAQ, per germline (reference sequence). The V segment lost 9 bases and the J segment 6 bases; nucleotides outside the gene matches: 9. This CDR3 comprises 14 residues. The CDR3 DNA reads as TGTGCCAGTAGCATTACAGGGGGCCTTCAGCCCCAGCATTTT. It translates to CASSITGGLQPQHF.

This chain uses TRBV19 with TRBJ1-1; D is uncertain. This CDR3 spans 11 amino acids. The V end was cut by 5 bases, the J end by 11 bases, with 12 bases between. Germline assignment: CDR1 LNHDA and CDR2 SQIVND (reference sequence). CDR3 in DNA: TGTGCCAGTAGTGCCGAGGGATCTGCTTTCTTT. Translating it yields CASSAEGSAFF.

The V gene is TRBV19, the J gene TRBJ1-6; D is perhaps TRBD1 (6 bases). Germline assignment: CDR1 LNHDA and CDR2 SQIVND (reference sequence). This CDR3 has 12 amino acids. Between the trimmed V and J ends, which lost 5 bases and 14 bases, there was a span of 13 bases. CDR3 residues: CASSSNRVTLHF. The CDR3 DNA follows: TGTGCCAGTAGTTCTAACAGGGTAACCCTCCACTTT.

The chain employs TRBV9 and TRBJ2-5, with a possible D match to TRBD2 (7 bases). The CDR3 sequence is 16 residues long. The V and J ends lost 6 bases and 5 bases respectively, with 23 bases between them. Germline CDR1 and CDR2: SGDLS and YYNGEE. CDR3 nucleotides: TGTGCCAGCAACCCTCGGGGGGCAGGGAGGATGGAGACCCAGTACTTC. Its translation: CASNPRGAGRMETQYF.

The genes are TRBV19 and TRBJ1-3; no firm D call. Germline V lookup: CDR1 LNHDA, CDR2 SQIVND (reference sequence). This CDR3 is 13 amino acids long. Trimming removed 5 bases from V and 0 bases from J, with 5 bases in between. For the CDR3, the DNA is TGTGCCAGTAGTCCCAGCTCTGGAAACACCATATATTTT. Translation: CASSPSSGNTIYF. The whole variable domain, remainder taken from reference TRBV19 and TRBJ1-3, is DGGITQSPKYLFRKEGQNVTLSCEQNLNHDAMYWYRQDPGQGLRLIYYSQIVNDFQKGDIAEGYSVSREKKESFPLTVTSAQKNPTAFYLCASSPSSGNTIYFGEGSWLTVV.

CDR3 residues: CASNRRDRGREAFF. CDR3 in DNA: TGTGCCTCAAACCGGCGGGACAGGGGGCGTGAAGCTTTCTTT. This chain connects TRBV19 to TRBJ1-1; 12 bases align to TRBD1. This CDR3 contains 14 residues. Germline V gene data show CDR1 as LNHDA and CDR2 as SQIVND (reference sequence). Losses at the gene ends were 11 bases for V and 7 bases for J; bases not matched to a gene: 11.

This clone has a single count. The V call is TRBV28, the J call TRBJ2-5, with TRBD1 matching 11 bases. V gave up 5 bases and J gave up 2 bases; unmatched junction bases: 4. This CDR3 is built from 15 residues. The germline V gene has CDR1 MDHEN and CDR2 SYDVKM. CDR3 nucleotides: TGTGCCAGCAGTCCCGGGACAGGGGGTCAAGAGACCCAGTACTTC. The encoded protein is CASSPGTGGQETQYF.

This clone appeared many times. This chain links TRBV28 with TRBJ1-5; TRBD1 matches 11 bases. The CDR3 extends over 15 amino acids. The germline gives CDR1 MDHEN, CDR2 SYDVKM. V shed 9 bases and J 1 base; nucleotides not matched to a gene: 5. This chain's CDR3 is CASRTGGLSNQPQHF. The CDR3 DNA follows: TGTGCCAGTAGGACAGGGGGCTTAAGCAATCAGCCCCAGCATTTT.

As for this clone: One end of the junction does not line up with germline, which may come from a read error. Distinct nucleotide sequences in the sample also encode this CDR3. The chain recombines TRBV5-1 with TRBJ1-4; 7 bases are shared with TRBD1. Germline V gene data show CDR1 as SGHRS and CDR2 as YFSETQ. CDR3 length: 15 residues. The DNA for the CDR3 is TGTGCCAGCAGCTGGGACAGTTCGGATAATGAAAAACTGTTTTTT. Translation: CASSWDSSDNEKLFF.

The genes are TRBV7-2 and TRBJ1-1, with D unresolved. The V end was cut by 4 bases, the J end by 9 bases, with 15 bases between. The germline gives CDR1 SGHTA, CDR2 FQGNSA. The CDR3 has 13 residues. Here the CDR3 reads CASSSPVGRKAFF. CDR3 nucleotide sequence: TGTGCCAGCAGCTCCCCGGTAGGGAGGAAAGCTTTCTTT.

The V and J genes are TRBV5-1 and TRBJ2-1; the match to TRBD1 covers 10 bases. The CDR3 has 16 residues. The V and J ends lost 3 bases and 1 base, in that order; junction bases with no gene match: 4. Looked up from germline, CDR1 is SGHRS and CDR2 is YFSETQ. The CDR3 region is CASSWGDRGSYNEQFF. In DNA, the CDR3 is TGCGCCAGCAGCTGGGGGGACAGGGGTTCCTACAATGAGCAGTTCTTC.

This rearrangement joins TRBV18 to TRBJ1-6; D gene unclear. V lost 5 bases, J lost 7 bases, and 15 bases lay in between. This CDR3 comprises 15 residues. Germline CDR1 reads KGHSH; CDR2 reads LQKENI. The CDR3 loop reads CASSEGPVRNSPLHF. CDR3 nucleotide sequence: TGTGCCAGCTCAGAGGGCCCGGTCCGAAATTCACCCCTCCACTTT.

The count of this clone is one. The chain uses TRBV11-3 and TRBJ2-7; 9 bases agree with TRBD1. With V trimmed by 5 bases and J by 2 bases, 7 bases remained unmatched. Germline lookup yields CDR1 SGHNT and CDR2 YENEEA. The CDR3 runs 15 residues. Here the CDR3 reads CASSTGTGFAYEQYF. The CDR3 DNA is TGTGCCAGCAGCACTGGGACAGGGTTTGCCTACGAGCAGTACTTC. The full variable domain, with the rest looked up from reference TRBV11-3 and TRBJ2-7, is EAGVVQSPRYKIIEKKQPVAFWCNPISGHNTLYWYLQNLGQGPELLIRYENEEAVDDSQLPKDRFSAERLKGVDSTLKIQPAELGDSAVYLCASSTGTGFAYEQYFGPGTRLTVT.

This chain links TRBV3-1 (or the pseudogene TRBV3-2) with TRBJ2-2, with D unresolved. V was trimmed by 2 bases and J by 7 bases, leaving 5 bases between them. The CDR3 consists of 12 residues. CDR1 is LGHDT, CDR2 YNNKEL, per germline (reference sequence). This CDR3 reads CASSQRNGELFF. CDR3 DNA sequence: TGTGCCAGCAGCCAACGTAACGGGGAGCTGTTTTTT.

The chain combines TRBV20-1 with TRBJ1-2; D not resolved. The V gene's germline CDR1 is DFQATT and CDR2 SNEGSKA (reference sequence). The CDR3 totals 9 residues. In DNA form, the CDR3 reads TGCAGGACACTGAAGGGCTACACCTTC. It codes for CRTLKGYTF.

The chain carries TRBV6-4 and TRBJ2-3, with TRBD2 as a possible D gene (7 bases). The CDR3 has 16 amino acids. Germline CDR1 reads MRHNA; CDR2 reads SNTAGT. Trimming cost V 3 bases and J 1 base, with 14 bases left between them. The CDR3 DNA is TGTGCCAGCAGTGATGGGGGGGGCCAAGGCACAGATACGCAGTATTTT. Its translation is CASSDGGGQGTDTQYF.

CDR3 protein: CASNKRVPDTQYF. The CDR3 nucleotides are TGTGCCAGCAATAAGAGGGTTCCAGATACGCAGTATTTT. The chain has TRBV28 and TRBJ2-3; D is perhaps TRBD2 (5 bases). Germline-derived CDR1 and CDR2 are MDHEN and SYDVKM. The CDR3 extends over 13 amino acids. Trimming pared 7 bases from V and 4 bases from J, leaving 12 bases between. Filled out from reference TRBV28 and TRBJ2-3, the complete variable domain reads DVKVTQSSRYLVKRTGEKVFLECVQDMDHENMFWYRQDPGLGLRLIYFSYDVKMKEKGDIPEGYSVSREKKERFSLILESASTNQTSMYLCASNKRVPDTQYFGPGTRLTVL.